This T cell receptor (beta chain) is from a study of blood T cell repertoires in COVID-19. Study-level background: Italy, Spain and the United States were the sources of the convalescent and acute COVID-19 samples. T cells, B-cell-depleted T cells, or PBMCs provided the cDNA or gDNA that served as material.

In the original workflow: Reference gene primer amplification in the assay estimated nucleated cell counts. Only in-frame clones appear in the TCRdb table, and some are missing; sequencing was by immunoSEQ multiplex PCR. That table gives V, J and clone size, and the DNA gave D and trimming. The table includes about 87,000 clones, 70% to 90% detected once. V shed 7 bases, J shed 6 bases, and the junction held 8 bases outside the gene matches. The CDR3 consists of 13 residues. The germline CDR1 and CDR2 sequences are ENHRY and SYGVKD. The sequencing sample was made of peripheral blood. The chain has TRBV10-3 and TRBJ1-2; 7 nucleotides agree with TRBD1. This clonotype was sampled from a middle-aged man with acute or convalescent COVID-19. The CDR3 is CAITESRGDGYTF. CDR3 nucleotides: TGTGCCATCACTGAAAGCAGGGGGGATGGCTACACCTTC.